This T cell receptor beta chain was sequenced for a study of blood T cell repertoires in COVID-19. This clone was counted once. Germline CDR1 SGHVS, CDR2 FQNEAQ. This CDR3 contains 17 residues. Trimming removed 5 bases at V and 1 base at J, with 17 bases between. Generated by immunoSEQ multiplex PCR, the TCRdb table keeps only in-frame clones and is missing some. The sample shows fewer than 70,000 clones, 85% of them seen only once. The sequence was collected from a man older than 75 with acute or convalescent COVID-19. The V call is TRBV7-8, the J call TRBJ2-2; D may be TRBD2 (6 bases). The sequenced sample consisted of peripheral blood. CDR3 amino acids: CASSPRLETRNTGELFF. The CDR3, as DNA: TGTGCCAGCAGCCCCCGACTAGAAACAAGGAACACCGGGGAGCTGTTTTTT.